The 24 T cell receptor beta chains below all came from one sample that was sequenced in a study of blood T cell repertoires in COVID-19. Only in-frame clones appear in the TCRdb table, and some are missing; sequencing was by immunoSEQ multiplex PCR. The table shows some 59,000 clones, with around nine tenths occurring only once. The sequencing sample was made of peripheral blood. Every receptor here comes from a man in his fifties or sixties with acute or convalescent COVID-19.

CDR3 loop: CASSWDSSYEQYF. The CDR3 DNA follows: TGTGCCAGCAGTTGGGACAGCTCCTACGAGCAGTACTTC. The chain employs TRBV27 and TRBJ2-7; 7 nucleotides align to TRBD1. Germline loops: CDR1 MNHEY, CDR2 SMNVEV (reference sequence). The CDR3 extends over 13 amino acids. Losses at the gene ends were 4 bases for V and 0 bases for J; bases not matched to a gene: 0.

V gene TRBV30 combines with J gene TRBJ2-1; 10 positions agree with TRBD1. The CDR3 spans 17 residues. V trimming: 4 bases; J trimming: 3 bases; junction bases outside the gene matches: 12. CDR1 GTSNPN and CDR2 SVGIG come from the germline V gene (reference sequence). In DNA form, the CDR3 reads TGTGCCTGGATTAAAAAACTAGGACAGGGGGACTACAATGAGCAGTTCTTC. Translating it yields CAWIKKLGQGDYNEQFF. The full variable domain, completed using reference TRBV30 and TRBJ2-1, is SQTIHQWPATLVQPVGSPLSLECTVEGTSNPNLYWYRQAAGRGLQLLFYSVGIGQISSEVPQNLSASRPQDRQFILSSKKLLLSDSGFYLCAWIKKLGQGDYNEQFFGPGTRLTVL.

V is TRBV6-4 and J is TRBJ2-1, with 11 bases matching TRBD1. In germline, CDR1 is MRHNA, CDR2 SNTAGT. The CDR3 runs to 14 residues. V was pared by 2 bases and J by 6 bases, with 0 bases of the junction left unmatched. The CDR3 protein is CASSDGTGGNEQFF. CDR3 nucleotides: TGTGCCAGCAGTGACGGGACAGGGGGCAATGAGCAGTTCTTC.

This rearrangement joins TRBV12-3 or TRBV12-4 to TRBJ2-7, with D perhaps matching TRBD1 (5 bases). CDR3 length: 13 amino acids. With 2 bases removed from V and 6 bases from J, the gap between germline ends came to 11 bases. The CDR3 region is CASSLKHGAEQYF. Here the CDR3 DNA reads TGTGCCAGCAGTTTAAAGCATGGGGCCGAGCAGTACTTC.

V is TRBV3-1 (or the pseudogene TRBV3-2) and J is TRBJ2-1; 9 bases are shared with TRBD2. V was pared by 0 bases and J by 6 bases, with 15 bases of the junction left unmatched. The CDR3 has 19 residues. From germline, CDR1 is LGHDT and CDR2 YNNKEL (reference sequence). The DNA for the CDR3 is TGTGCCAGCAGCCAAGATATAGCGGGAGTATCGAGGTCCCTCAATGAGCAGTTCTTC. Its translation: CASSQDIAGVSRSLNEQFF.

This chain links TRBV5-1 with TRBJ1-2; 7 nucleotides match TRBD1. Trimming removed 2 bases from V and 6 bases from J; junction bases left unmatched: 10. This CDR3 has 15 amino acids. Germline-derived CDR1 and CDR2 are SGHRS and YFSETQ. This CDR3 reads CASSFTRTGDDGYTF. CDR3 nucleotide sequence: TGCGCCAGCAGCTTTACGCGAACAGGGGACGATGGCTACACCTTC.

The chain is built from TRBV6-4 and TRBJ2-2, with 9 bases identical to TRBD1. In germline, CDR1 is MRHNA, CDR2 SNTAGT. The length of the CDR3 is 14 residues. V was clipped by 5 bases and J by 5 bases; unmatched bases: 3. This chain's CDR3 is CASSRTGETGELFF. Written as DNA, the CDR3 is TGTGCCAGCAGTCGGACAGGGGAGACCGGGGAGCTGTTTTTT.

The chain carries TRBV12-5 and TRBJ2-1, with 12 bases matching TRBD2. V gave up 8 bases and J gave up 10 bases; unmatched junction bases: 15. The CDR3 covers 16 residues. Germline-derived CDR1 and CDR2 are LGHNT and FRNRAP. Here the CDR3 reads CASKVGRLAGVDEQFF. CDR3 nucleotides: TGTGCTAGTAAAGTTGGGAGACTAGCGGGAGTTGACGAGCAGTTCTTC. Full variable domain (outside the CDR3, taken from reference TRBV12-5 and TRBJ2-1): DARVTQTPRHKVTEMGQEVTMRCQPILGHNTVFWYRQTMMQGLELLAYFRNRAPLDDSGMPKDRFSAEMPDATLATLKIQPSEPRDSAVYFCASKVGRLAGVDEQFFGPGTRLTVL.

The chain joins TRBV7-2 to TRBJ2-1; 10 bases are a match to TRBD2. The junction had 4 bases not matched to a gene; V was cut back by 1 base and J by 7 bases. CDR1 SGHTA and CDR2 FQGNSA come from the germline V gene. The CDR3 is 15 residues long. DNA for the CDR3: TGTGCCAGCAGCTTAGTTAGCGGGAGGATGAATGAGCAGTTCTTC. Its protein is CASSLVSGRMNEQFF.

This clone was observed a few times. V and J are TRBV7-9 and TRBJ2-5; D gene uncertain. The length of the CDR3 is 11 residues. Per germline, CDR1 SEHNR and CDR2 FQNEAQ (reference sequence). V dropped 4 bases and J dropped 8 bases, with 8 bases sitting between them. The CDR3 DNA sequence: TGTGCCAGCAGCTCTCGGGTTACCCAGTACTTC. Translated: CASSSRVTQYF.

The V call is TRBV11-3, the J call TRBJ1-2, with D possibly TRBD1 on 6 matching bases. Germline V lookup: CDR1 SGHNT, CDR2 YENEEA. CDR3 length equals 13 residues. The V end lost 1 base, the J end lost 8 bases, and 11 bases lay between the germline ends. CDR3 region: CASSLGTEEGYTF. The DNA of the CDR3 is TGTGCCAGCAGCTTAGGGACAGAGGAGGGCTACACCTTC.

The V call is TRBV5-1, the J call TRBJ2-1, with TRBD2 identical over 10 bases. Germline assignment: CDR1 SGHRS and CDR2 YFSETQ. The CDR3 consists of 15 residues. The ends lost 2 bases at V and 7 bases at J; junction bases unmatched: 6. The CDR3 bases are TGCGCCAGCAGCTTTCTAGCGGGAGTGGGGAATGAGCAGTTCTTC. Amino acid sequence: CASSFLAGVGNEQFF.

The rearrangement joins TRBV2 to TRBJ2-2, with 9 positions matching TRBD1. Germline V gene lookup returns CDR1 SNHLY and CDR2 FYNNEI. Germline trimming cut 8 bases from V and 4 bases from J; bases unmatched to any gene: 8. This CDR3 comprises 15 residues. The CDR3: CASRGETGGTGELFF. The CDR3 bases are TGTGCCAGCCGGGGGGAGACAGGGGGCACCGGGGAGCTGTTTTTT.

The V gene is TRBV19, the J gene TRBJ1-5; D possibly corresponds to TRBD1 (6 bases). The CDR3 runs 12 residues. V was cut by 7 bases and J by 6 bases, with 10 bases left in between. Germline V gene sequence: CDR1 LNHDA, CDR2 SQIVND (reference sequence). Written as DNA, the CDR3 is TGTGCCAGTAACCAGGGGCGTCAGCCCCAGCATTTT. The encoded protein is CASNQGRQPQHF. Supplemented by reference TRBV19 and TRBJ1-5, the full variable domain reads DGGITQSPKYLFRKEGQNVTLSCEQNLNHDAMYWYRQDPGQGLRLIYYSQIVNDFQKGDIAEGYSVSREKKESFPLTVTSAQKNPTAFYLCASNQGRQPQHFGDGTRLSIL.

The rearrangement joins TRBV7-9 to TRBJ1-1, with a possible D match to TRBD1 (6 bases). CDR1 and CDR2 (germline): SEHNR, FQNEAQ (reference sequence). The CDR3 loop spans 14 amino acids. V gave up 5 bases and J gave up 4 bases, with 14 bases separating them. CDR3 sequence reads: CASSVQGGSTEAFF. CDR3 nucleotides: TGTGCCAGCAGCGTTCAAGGGGGAAGCACTGAAGCTTTCTTT.

The V gene is TRBV20-1, the J gene TRBJ2-5, with 12 bases identical to TRBD1. The J segment lost 1 base and the V segment lost 3 bases, leaving 12 bases of the junction unmatched. Germline V gene sequence: CDR1 DFQATT, CDR2 SNEGSKA (reference sequence). The CDR3 covers 18 residues. Here the CDR3 reads CSASLHGTGGIFQETQYF. The CDR3 DNA sequence: TGCAGTGCTAGTCTCCATGGGACAGGGGGCATTTTCCAAGAGACCCAGTACTTC.

The gene calls are TRBV19 and TRBJ1-2; the D is unclear. Germline V gene sequence: CDR1 LNHDA, CDR2 SQIVND (reference sequence). The length of the CDR3 is 15 residues. Trimming took 2 bases from V and 1 from J, leaving 11 bases between them. Written as DNA, the CDR3 is TGTGCCAGTAGTATAATCGGTGTTGTTAACTATGGCTACACCTTC. This encodes CASSIIGVVNYGYTF.

A few counts support this clone. V is TRBV11-2 and J is TRBJ2-7; 8 bases align to TRBD1. CDR3 length: 15 residues. Looked up from germline, CDR1 is SGHAT and CDR2 is FQNNGV. After removal of 0 bases from V and 3 bases from J, the junction contained 4 bases not matched to a gene. The CDR3 loop reads CASSLDQGQVYEQYF. As DNA, the CDR3 is TGTGCCAGCAGCTTAGATCAGGGACAGGTCTACGAGCAGTACTTC.

The V gene is TRBV7-9, the J gene TRBJ2-1, with D possibly matching TRBD2 (5 bases). Germline CDR1 reads SEHNR; CDR2 reads FQNEAQ (reference sequence). The CDR3 covers 16 residues. V was trimmed by 7 bases and J by 6 bases, leaving 22 bases between them. CDR3 sequence: CASTSLAFSSSNEQFF. CDR3 in DNA: TGTGCCAGCACCTCATTAGCGTTCTCGTCGTCCAATGAGCAGTTCTTC.

This sequence joins TRBV5-6 and TRBJ2-7; D is possibly TRBD1 (6 bases). This CDR3 comprises 16 residues. Germline CDR1 SGHDT, CDR2 YYEEEE. Deletions cut 4 bases from V and 2 bases from J, with 19 bases between. CDR3 sequence (DNA): TGTGCCAGCAGCCCCATCCAAGATCCAGGGGCCTACGAGCAGTACTTC. It yields the protein CASSPIQDPGAYEQYF.

The gene calls are TRBV5-5 and TRBJ1-3, with no clear D. The V gene lost 2 bases and the J gene lost 3 bases, with 9 bases spanning the gap. Germline CDR1 reads SGHKS; CDR2 reads YYEKEE (reference sequence). The CDR3 length is 14 residues. Written as DNA, the CDR3 is TGTGCCAGCAGCTTTTTTCAACTTGGAAACACCATATATTTT. Its translation is CASSFFQLGNTIYF.

CDR3 protein: CAYHRGSYGYTF. Here the CDR3 DNA reads TGTGCCTACCACAGGGGAAGCTATGGCTACACCTTC. The chain uses TRBV30 and TRBJ1-2; TRBD1 matches at 7 bases. The CDR3 sequence is 12 residues long. Germline V gene lookup returns CDR1 GTSNPN and CDR2 SVGIG (reference sequence). V shed 7 bases, J shed 4 bases, and the junction held 6 bases outside the gene matches. Complete variable domain (other parts from reference TRBV30 and TRBJ1-2): SQTIHQWPATLVQPVGSPLSLECTVEGTSNPNLYWYRQAAGRGLQLLFYSVGIGQISSEVPQNLSASRPQDRQFILSSKKLLLSDSGFYLCAYHRGSYGYTFGSGTRLTVV.

This chain links TRBV27 with TRBJ1-1; 9 bases are shared with TRBD1. V lost 2 bases and J lost 11; bases outside the gene matches: 9. Germline CDR1 MNHEY, CDR2 SMNVEV (reference sequence). The CDR3 has 14 residues. The CDR3 sequence: CASSLVNRGLGAFF. The CDR3 bases are TGTGCCAGCAGTTTAGTAAACAGGGGGCTTGGCGCTTTCTTT.

This chain connects TRBV6-1 to TRBJ1-2; a weak D match, TRBD1 (5 bases). This CDR3 has 18 residues. With 3 bases removed from V and 0 bases from J, the gap between germline ends came to 20 bases. Germline CDR1 reads MNHNS; CDR2 reads SASEGT. CDR3 amino acids: CASSERTGKLYSNYGYTF. The CDR3 DNA reads TGTGCCAGCAGTGAGCGAACAGGAAAGTTATATTCTAACTATGGCTACACCTTC.